Listed below are T cell receptor beta chains from one sample, sequenced in a study of shared clonotypes between healthy human individuals. Clones were sequenced by immunoSEQ multiplex PCR, and TCRdb holds only the in-frame ones, with some missing. The sample shows roughly 300,000 clones, around four fifths of them seen only once. Sequenced: memory CD4+ T cells sorted from blood. These receptors were taken from a man younger than 45 in good health. Each CDR3 is given with its conserved first and last residue. A D gene is named only where the DNA matches it firmly. Size values are once, few and many counts, or a class for expanded clones, and some rows have none.

clone size	J gene	V gene	D gene	CDR3 DNA	CDR3 protein
-	TRBJ2-5	TRBV5-6	-	TGTGCCAGCAGCTTGTCCTTACTTGAAGAGACCCAGTACTTC	CASSLSLLEETQYF
-	TRBJ1-2	TRBV21-1	-	TGTGCCAGCAGCAGCCCCCCAACGCCCACGGGACTCTATGGCTACACCTTC	CASSSPPTPTGLYGYTF
-	TRBJ2-2	TRBV28	TRBD1	TGTGCCAGCAGCTATGGGACAGGCCAGAACACCGGGGAGCTGTTTTTT	CASSYGTGQNTGELFF
-	TRBJ1-1	TRBV7-9	-	TGTGCCAGCAGCTTAGCTGGAGGGGTTAACACTGAAGCTTTCTTT	CASSLAGGVNTEAFF
-	TRBJ2-7	TRBV5-1	TRBD1	TGCGCCAGCAGCTTGGCGCAGGGGGCAACCTACGAGCAGTACTTC	CASSLAQGATYEQYF
-	TRBJ2-5	TRBV7-2	TRBD1	TGTGCCAGCAGCTCGACAGGGTGGTTGGAGACCCAGTACTTC	CASSSTGWLETQYF
few	TRBJ2-2	TRBV5-1	TRBD2	TGCGCCAGCAGCTTGGGGCTAGCGGGCACCGGGGAGCTGTTTTTT	CASSLGLAGTGELFF
-	TRBJ2-7	TRBV19	TRBD1	TGTGCCAGTAGTCCCACCGGGACAGGGGCTTACGAGCAGTACTTC	CASSPTGTGAYEQYF
-	TRBJ2-3	TRBV6-1	TRBD2	TGTGCCAGCAGCGAAGACTTCATAGCGGGAGATCGGTCAGATACGCAGTATTTT	CASSEDFIAGDRSDTQYF
-	TRBJ2-3	TRBV5-8	-	TGTGCCAGCAGCTTGGGCCAGTTCTTTAGCACAGATACGCAGTATTTT	CASSLGQFFSTDTQYF
few	TRBJ2-3	TRBV5-6	-	TGTGCCAGCAGCTTGTTAGGACGGAACACAGATACGCAGTATTTT	CASSLLGRNTDTQYF
-	TRBJ2-5	TRBV2	TRBD2	TGTGCCAGCAGCGGGGAGGGTGGAGAGACCCAGTACTTC	CASSGEGGETQYF
few	TRBJ2-3	TRBV4-1	-	TGCGCCAGCAGCCATCCCAGTCGGTCGCCTAGCGTAGATACGCAGTATTTT	CASSHPSRSPSVDTQYF
-	TRBJ1-2	TRBV28	-	TGTGCCAGCAGTTTCGACAGAAACTATGGCTACACCTTC	CASSFDRNYGYTF
-	TRBJ1-2	TRBV5-4	-	TGTGCCAGCAGCTTGGCAGGATATGGCTACACCTTC	CASSLAGYGYTF
-	TRBJ2-7	TRBV5-1	TRBD2	TGCGCCAGCAGCTTGGACAGGACTAGGACCGAGCAGTACTTC	CASSLDRTRTEQYF
-	TRBJ1-2	TRBV9	TRBD1	TGTGCCAGCAGCGCCGAACAGGGGTTCGGTAGCTACACCTTC	CASSAEQGFGSYTF
-	TRBJ1-1	TRBV14	TRBD1	TGTGCCAGCAGCCATAGGACAGGGGTTGGGGGGAACACTGAAGCTTTCTTT	CASSHRTGVGGNTEAFF
-	TRBJ2-5	TRBV18	TRBD2	TGTGCCAGCTCCCCGCTTGGAGGCGGTAGCGGGACGCAAGAGACCCAGTACTTC	CASSPLGGGSGTQETQYF
few	TRBJ2-5	TRBV5-1	TRBD2	TGCGCCAGCAGCTACGTCGGACTAGCGGGAGGGGTTCGGGAGACCCAGTACTTC	CASSYVGLAGGVRETQYF
-	TRBJ2-3	TRBV5-4	-	TGTGCCAGCAGCTGGGAGAACACAGATACGCAGTATTTT	CASSWENTDTQYF
-	TRBJ2-1	TRBV5-4	TRBD1	TGTGCCAGCAGCAAGACAGGGGAGGACAATGAGCAGTTCTTC	CASSKTGEDNEQFF
-	TRBJ1-5	TRBV7-9	-	TGTGCCAGCAGCCGAATGGGCAAGAGCAATCAGCCCCAGCATTTT	CASSRMGKSNQPQHF
-	TRBJ2-3	TRBV9	TRBD2	TGTGCCAGCAGCGTAGGAGCGGGATCTGGCACAGATACGCAGTATTTT	CASSVGAGSGTDTQYF